The clone carrying this T cell receptor beta chain was seen just once. The data were obtained in a study of patients and donors after allogeneic stem cell transplantation. The trim removed 2 bases at V and 3 bases at J, leaving 8 bases unmatched. The CDR3 runs 16 residues. Germline V gene data show CDR1 as SGHVS and CDR2 as FQNEAQ. TCRdb itself ran the RT-PCR reads through MiXCR, one entry per CDR3 protein. In the table there are under 200,000 distinct CDR3 sequences, 24% of which are singletons. The chain is built from TRBV7-8 and TRBJ2-5; 8 bases match TRBD1. This receptor was taken from a human donor who was either an allogeneic HSCT recipient or a stem cell or donor lymphocyte infusion donor (not recorded which). It is not recorded whose cells these are; they may come from a transplant donor. The specimen was blood, either unsorted or a sorted T cell fraction (not recorded which). The CDR3 protein is CASSLLTGVREETQYF. CDR3 sequence (DNA): TGTGCCAGCAGCTTACTGACAGGGGTGAGGGAAGAGACCCAGTACTTC.